The rows below give T cell receptor beta chains drawn from one sample of a study of T-cell memory formation after mild COVID-19. TCRdb independently ran MiXCR on the 5' RACE reads; one entry per CDR3 protein. The sample carries around 320,000 distinct CDR3 sequences, approximately 19% recorded once. The sample consisted of PBMCs or a T cell subset sorted from them (not recorded which). These receptors all come from a man between 18 and 29 years old who had mild COVID-19 (a few samples of this study predate the infection). Cell type and time point are not known. The CDR3 runs from the conserved cysteine through the conserved F or W. The D gene is left open where the match is weak. Rows give clone size only sometimes, using once, few, many, or a class for an expanded clone.

clone_size d_call j_call v_call cdr3_aa cdr3_nt
- - TRBJ2-7 TRBV20-1 CSVPGRSSYEQYF TGCAGTGTACCGGGAAGGAGCTCCTACGAGCAGTACTTC
- - TRBJ2-3 TRBV27 CASRGTDYTDTQYF TGTGCCAGCAGAGGGACGGACTACACAGATACGCAGTATTTT
few TRBD1 TRBJ2-2 TRBV5-1 CASSPRDSTNTGELFF TGCGCCAGCAGCCCCCGGGACAGCACGAACACCGGGGAGCTGTTTTTT
few TRBD2 TRBJ2-5 TRBV9 CASSDGASGGEETQYF TGTGCCAGCAGCGATGGGGCTAGCGGGGGGGAAGAGACCCAGTACTTC
few - TRBJ1-5 TRBV28 CASSFWGDSNQPQHF TGTGCCAGCAGTTTTTGGGGGGATAGCAATCAGCCCCAGCATTTT
- TRBD1 TRBJ2-2 TRBV11-2 CASSFGDRPNTGELFF TGTGCCAGCAGCTTCGGGGACAGACCGAACACCGGGGAGCTGTTTTTT
few - TRBJ1-1 TRBV12-3/TRBV12-4 CASRPHRNTEAFF TGTGCCAGCAGGCCGCACAGGAACACTGAAGCTTTCTTT
many TRBD2 TRBJ2-3 TRBV12-3/TRBV12-4 CASSSPAGGGTDTQYF TGTGCCAGCAGTTCCCCAGCGGGGGGAGGAACAGATACGCAGTATTTT
- - TRBJ2-3 TRBV15 CATSRDLTDTQYF TGTGCCACCAGCAGAGACCTCACAGATACGCAGTATTTT
- TRBD2 TRBJ2-3 TRBV10-3 CAISGTSDLTDTQYF TGTGCCATCAGTGGGACTAGCGATCTTACAGATACGCAGTATTTT
- - TRBJ1-3 TRBV5-1 CASSFGTAGNTIYF TGCGCCAGCAGCTTTGGGACGGCTGGAAACACCATATATTTT
- - TRBJ2-1 TRBV29-1 CSARPRVGWKNEQFF TGCAGCGCCCGACCGAGAGTAGGGTGGAAGAATGAGCAGTTCTTC
- TRBD1 TRBJ1-2 TRBV7-2 CASSLVSRGQGRGYTF TGTGCCAGCAGCTTAGTGTCCAGGGGACAGGGACGTGGCTACACCTTC
- TRBD1 TRBJ1-3 TRBV6-5 CASSLGQFSGNTIYF TGTGCCAGCAGTCTGGGACAGTTCTCTGGGAACACCATATATTTT
- - TRBJ1-3 TRBV5-4 CASSFWGTGNTIYF TGTGCCAGCAGCTTTTGGGGGACTGGAAACACCATATATTTT
- - TRBJ1-6 TRBV7-2 CASSLKGRTAGSPLHF TGTGCCAGCAGCCTAAAGGGTCGGACAGCCGGTTCACCCCTCCACTTT
- TRBD2 TRBJ2-2 TRBV5-1 CASSPGLGDTWELFF TGCGCCAGCAGCCCGGGACTAGGGGACACCTGGGAGCTGTTTTTT
few - TRBJ2-5 TRBV5-5 CASSRTVGGETQYF TGTGCCAGCAGCCGGACAGTCGGGGGGGAGACCCAGTACTTC
few - TRBJ2-1 TRBV24-1 CATSDYSRRHEQFF TGTGCCACCAGTGACTATAGCCGGCGGCATGAGCAGTTCTTC
- - TRBJ2-3 TRBV7-2 CASSLGWTADTQYF TGTGCCAGCAGCTTGGGATGGACCGCCGATACGCAGTATTTT
- - TRBJ2-1 TRBV14 CASSQGPGPYNEQFF TGTGCCAGCAGCCAAGGCCCAGGGCCCTACAATGAGCAGTTCTTC
many - TRBJ2-3 TRBV4-3 CASSQELETDTQYF TGCGCCAGCAGCCAAGAACTAGAAACAGATACGCAGTATTTT
- - TRBJ2-5 TRBV30 CAWRAGFGYQETQYF TGTGCCTGGAGGGCCGGGTTTGGGTACCAAGAGACCCAGTACTTC
few TRBD1 TRBJ2-3 TRBV12-3/TRBV12-4 CASSPGTGGLTDTQYF TGTGCCAGCAGCCCTGGGACAGGGGGTCTCACAGATACGCAGTATTTT
few TRBD1 TRBJ1-5 TRBV5-1 CASSSQPGQTQPQHF TGCGCCAGCAGCAGTCAGCCGGGACAGACTCAGCCCCAGCATTTT
- - TRBJ1-1 TRBV27 CASSAGGLGTEAFF TGTGCCAGCAGTGCTGGAGGGCTGGGGACTGAAGCTTTCTTT
few TRBD1 TRBJ1-1 TRBV10-3 CAINHDRDTEAFF TGTGCCATCAACCATGACAGGGACACTGAAGCTTTCTTT
few - TRBJ2-5 TRBV4-1 CASSQPFSGLFETQYF TGCGCCAGCAGCCAACCGTTCTCGGGATTGTTCGAGACCCAGTACTTC
- TRBD1 TRBJ2-1 TRBV7-3 CASSPAGTGVYNEQFF TGTGCCAGCAGCCCGGCGGGGACAGGGGTCTACAATGAGCAGTTCTTC
- - TRBJ2-7 TRBV19 CASSMTGYEQYF TGTGCCAGTAGTATGACAGGCTACGAGCAGTACTTC
few - TRBJ2-5 TRBV10-3 CAISEQELETQYF TGTGCCATCAGTGAGCAGGAGTTGGAGACCCAGTACTTC
- TRBD1 TRBJ1-2 TRBV6-5 CASAGGGGYTF TGTGCCAGCGCAGGGGGAGGTGGCTACACCTTC
- TRBD2 TRBJ2-5 TRBV3-1 CASSLPFASGSQETQYF TGTGCCAGCAGCCTTCCTTTTGCTAGCGGAAGTCAAGAGACCCAGTACTTC
- - TRBJ2-5 TRBV29-1 CSGDPSETQYF TGCAGCGGGGACCCATCGGAGACCCAGTACTTC
many - TRBJ2-5 TRBV6-5 CASTRGEQETQYF TGTGCCAGCACCCGAGGGGAGCAAGAGACCCAGTACTTC
few - TRBJ2-5 TRBV21-1 CASTAMGGWRGTQYF TGTGCCAGCACCGCCATGGGCGGGTGGCGGGGGACCCAGTACTTC
few TRBD1 TRBJ1-1 TRBV5-5 CASSLDLTGAVGTEAFF TGTGCCAGCAGCTTGGACTTAACAGGGGCTGTAGGCACTGAAGCTTTCTTT
few TRBD1 TRBJ1-1 TRBV4-1 CASSIGDRENTEAFF TGCGCCAGCAGCATCGGGGACAGGGAAAACACTGAAGCTTTCTTT
- - TRBJ1-6 TRBV5-1 CASSPGRTNSPLHF TGCGCCAGCAGCCCGGGGCGGACGAATTCACCCCTCCACTTT
- TRBD2 TRBJ2-1 TRBV6-2/TRBV6-3 CASSSGLAGPGEQFF TGTGCCAGCAGCTCGGGACTAGCGGGGCCCGGTGAGCAGTTCTTC
few - TRBJ1-5 TRBV27 CASSPRGGGNQPQHF TGTGCCAGCTCCCCCCGGGGGGGGGGCAATCAGCCCCAGCATTTT